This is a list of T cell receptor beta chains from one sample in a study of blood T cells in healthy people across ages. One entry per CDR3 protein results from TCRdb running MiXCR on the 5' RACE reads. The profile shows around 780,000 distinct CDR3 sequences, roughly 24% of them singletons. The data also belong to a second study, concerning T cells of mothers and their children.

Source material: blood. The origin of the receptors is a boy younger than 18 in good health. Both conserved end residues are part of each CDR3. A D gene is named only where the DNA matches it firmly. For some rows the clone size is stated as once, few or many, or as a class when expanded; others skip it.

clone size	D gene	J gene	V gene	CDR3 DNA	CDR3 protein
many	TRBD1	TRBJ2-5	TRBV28	TGTGCCAGCAGAACAGGGACAGTAACCCAGTACTTC	CASRTGTVTQYF
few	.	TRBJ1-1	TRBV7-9	TGTGCCAGCAGCCCAGACAGGCCTGAAGCTTTCTTT	CASSPDRPEAFF
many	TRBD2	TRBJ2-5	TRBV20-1	TGCAGTGCTAGAGCAGCGGGGGGAAGTGAGACCCAGTACTTC	CSARAAGGSETQYF
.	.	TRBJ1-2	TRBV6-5	TGTGCCAGCAGCCGGGACGGAGATAACTATGGCTACACCTTC	CASSRDGDNYGYTF
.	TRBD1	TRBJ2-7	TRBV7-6	TGTGCCAGCAGCTCCACCGGGACAGGGGCCGAGCAGTACTTC	CASSSTGTGAEQYF
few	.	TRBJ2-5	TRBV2	TGTGCCAGCAGTGATTACTGGCCCCCAGAGACCCAGTACTTC	CASSDYWPPETQYF
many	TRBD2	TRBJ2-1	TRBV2	TGTGCCAGCAGGCTTATGGACGGGGGGGTCAATGAGCAGTTCTTC	CASRLMDGGVNEQFF
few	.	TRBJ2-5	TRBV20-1	TGCAGTGCTAGTGAGGGCGGGGAGACCCAGTACTTC	CSASEGGETQYF
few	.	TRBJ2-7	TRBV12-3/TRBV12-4	TGTGCCAGCAGTAAACAGACAGCCCCCTACGAGCAGTACTTC	CASSKQTAPYEQYF
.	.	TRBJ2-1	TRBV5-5	TGTGCCAGCACCGGACAGTACAATGAGCAGTTCTTC	CASTGQYNEQFF
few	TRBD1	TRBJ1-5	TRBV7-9	TGTGCCAGCAGCTTAGGACAGGGTTCAGGATCGGGCAATCAGCCCCAGCATTTT	CASSLGQGSGSGNQPQHF
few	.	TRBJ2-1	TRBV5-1	TGCGCCAGCAGCGACGCCGACAGATCCTACAATGAGCAGTTCTTC	CASSDADRSYNEQFF
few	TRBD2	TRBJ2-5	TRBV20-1	TGCAGTGCTAGAGACGGAAATAGCGGGGGAATCCAAGAGACCCAGTACTTC	CSARDGNSGGIQETQYF
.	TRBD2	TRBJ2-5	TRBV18	TGTGCCAGCTCACCGCTTCTGACTAGCGGGGGGGAAGAGACCCAGTACTTC	CASSPLLTSGGEETQYF
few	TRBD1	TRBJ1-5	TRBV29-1	TGCAGCGTCGCGACAGGGGATCAGCCCCAGCATTTT	CSVATGDQPQHF
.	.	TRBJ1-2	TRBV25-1	TGTGCCAGCAGCGCCCACACCGGTGGTGGCTACACCTTC	CASSAHTGGGYTF
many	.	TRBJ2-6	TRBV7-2	TGTGCCAGCAGCCCCAGAGTCCTCTCTGGGGCCAACGTCCTGACTTTC	CASSPRVLSGANVLTF
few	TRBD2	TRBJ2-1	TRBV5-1	TGCGCCAGCAGCTTGAGACTAGCGGGACAAGAGACCCGGTACTTC	CASSLRLAGQETRYF
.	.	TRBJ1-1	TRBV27	TGTGCCAGCAGTTTCAAGTTGGGTTCCACTGAAGCTTTCTTT	CASSFKLGSTEAFF
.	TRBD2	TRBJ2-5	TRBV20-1	TGCAGTGCTATGCGGGAGGCCCAGTACTTC	CSAMREAQYF